Below, 10 T cell receptor beta chains from the same sample are listed, as sequenced in a study of Graves' ophthalmopathy and Graves' hyperthyroidism. RNA transcripts yielded amplified TCR beta CDR3 regions. Second-round multiplex PCR followed a first-round RT-PCR using HTBI primers. One entry per CDR3 protein results from TCRdb running MiXCR on the multiplex PCR reads. The table has roughly 380,000 distinct CDR3 sequences, over 15% seen once. Specimen: peripheral blood. These receptors were collected from a woman aged 18-30 years with stable Graves' hyperthyroidism.

This clonotype came up many times. CDR3 DNA: TGTGCCAGCAGCTTAGATGTCGGGGATCTGAACACTGAAGCTTTCTTT. Translation gives CASSLDVGDLNTEAFF. The chain has TRBV11-2 and TRBJ1-1; D unresolved. The CDR3 consists of 16 residues. V shed 0 bases and J shed 0 bases, with 11 bases lying between them. CDR1 and CDR2 (germline): SGHAT, FQNNGV.

To note about this clonotype: Just one base apart from a much larger clone, this may be a read error. The chain uses TRBV6-2 or TRBV6-3 and TRBJ1-2, with D possibly being TRBD1 (6 bases). The CDR3 totals 14 residues. CDR1 is MNHEY and CDR2 is SVGEGT in the germline V gene. Written as DNA, the CDR3 is TGTGCCTGCAGTTACTCGGGCAGGGGATATGGCTACACCTTC. As protein: CACSYSGRGYGYTF.

This clonotype has only a few counts. CDR3 nucleotide sequence: TGTGCCAGCAGCCCCTGGCCGGTATCCTTGTACACCGGGGAGCTGTTTTTT. Its protein is CASSPWPVSLYTGELFF. The V call is TRBV11-2, the J call TRBJ2-2; D is ambiguous. The germline V gene has CDR1 SGHAT and CDR2 FQNNGV. This CDR3 has 17 amino acids. V lost 5 bases and J 3 bases, leaving 19 bases between the germline ends.

This clonotype has more than one count but fewer than ten. The V gene is TRBV28, the J gene TRBJ1-1; the D is unclear. With 6 bases removed from V and 5 bases from J, the gap between germline ends came to 10 bases. This CDR3 contains 12 residues. The germline gives CDR1 MDHEN, CDR2 SYDVKM. The CDR3 here is CASSNSGTEAFF. CDR3 nucleotides: TGTGCCAGCAGCAATTCGGGGACTGAAGCTTTCTTT.

This clonotype was seen many times. J is TRBJ1-1 and V is TRBV6-1; 7 nucleotides line up with TRBD1. There are 15 residues in the CDR3. V trimming: 10 bases; J trimming: 3 bases; junction bases outside the gene matches: 14. Germline assignment: CDR1 MNHNS and CDR2 SASEGT. CDR3 bases: TGTGCCACCAGAGGGACAGCTCCTTTAGACACTGAAGCTTTCTTT. Protein: CATRGTAPLDTEAFF.

In this sample, this clonotype turned up many times. The J gene is TRBJ2-7, the V gene TRBV11-2, with D possibly being TRBD1 (5 bases). CDR3 size: 17 residues. Germline V lookup: CDR1 SGHAT, CDR2 FQNNGV. V lost 0 bases to trimming and J lost 0 bases, with 15 bases between them. In DNA, the CDR3 is TGTGCCAGCAGCTTAGAGCTGACAGCGAATACCTCCTACGAGCAGTACTTC. Translation gives CASSLELTANTSYEQYF.

This clonotype was detected many times. The chain uses TRBV20-1 and TRBJ1-1, with unresolved D. Trimming took off 2 bases at V and 0 bases at J, with 7 bases between the two ends. There are 13 residues in the CDR3. Germline loops: CDR1 DFQATT, CDR2 SNEGSKA (reference sequence). CDR3 amino acids: CSARRTVNTEAFF. The CDR3 DNA reads TGCAGTGCTAGAAGGACGGTGAACACTGAAGCTTTCTTT.

CDR3 amino acids: CSVEGAAADTQYF. The CDR3, as DNA: TGCAGCGTTGAAGGGGCAGCGGCAGATACGCAGTATTTT. The chain has TRBV29-1 and TRBJ2-3, with D tentatively TRBD2 (5 bases). V dropped 1 base and J dropped 4 bases, with 9 bases sitting between them. The CDR3 spans 13 residues. Germline V gene sequence: CDR1 SQVTM, CDR2 ANQGSEA.

This clonotype showed up many times. V is TRBV7-9 and J is TRBJ2-2; no firm D call. Looked up from germline, CDR1 is SEHNR and CDR2 is FQNEAQ (reference sequence). The V end was cut by 3 bases, the J end by 3 bases, with 11 bases between. The CDR3 contains 15 residues. The CDR3, as DNA: TGTGCCAGCAGCTTCAGCAGCTTGTACACCGGGGAGCTGTTTTTT. It specifies CASSFSSLYTGELFF.

This clonotype was seen many times. The rearrangement links TRBV29-1 to TRBJ1-2; TRBD1 might be the D (5 bases). This CDR3 spans 11 amino acids. Trimming took 7 bases from V and 4 from J, leaving 10 bases between them. CDR1 is SQVTM, CDR2 ANQGSEA, per germline. CDR3 sequence: CSAGTSYGYTF. The DNA of the CDR3 is TGCAGCGCCGGGACCAGCTATGGCTACACCTTC. Based on the CDR3 plus reference TRBV29-1 and TRBJ1-2, the full variable domain is SAVISQKPSRDICQRGTSLTIQCQVDSQVTMMFWYRQQPGQSLTLIATANQGSEATYESGFVIDKFPISRPNLTFSTLTVSNMSPEDSSIYLCSAGTSYGYTFGSGTRLTVV.